This is a list of T cell receptor beta chains from one sample in a study of vaccination and CD4 T cells after COVID-19. What these receptors recognize is not known. TCRdb analysed the PCR reads with MiXCR anew, one entry per CDR3 protein. In the table there are 14,000 to 15,000 distinct CDR3 sequences, roughly 43% of which are singletons. Specimen: CD4+ T cells from blood, cultured in vitro. The receptors here all came from a human donor who had recovered from COVID-19. Both conserved end residues are part of each CDR3. A D gene is named only where the DNA matches it firmly. Size tells how often a clone was seen (once, few, many) or the class of an expanded clone, and some rows leave it out.

j_call,d_call,clone_size,v_call,cdr3_nt,cdr3_aa
TRBJ1-2,.,.,TRBV4-1,TGCGCCAGCAGCCAAGCCTCGGCTGGGTCGAATGGCTACACCTTC,CASSQASAGSNGYTF
TRBJ2-7,.,.,TRBV5-1,TGCGCCAGCAGCCCGGACGGCGGCTACGAGCAGTACTTC,CASSPDGGYEQYF
TRBJ2-5,TRBD2,few,TRBV10-1,TGCGCCAGCAGTGGTGGTAGCGGGGGTGAAACCCAGTACTTC,CASSGGSGGETQYF
TRBJ1-2,.,.,TRBV6-1,TGTGCCAGCAGCCAAGCGGACGAGTATGGCTACACCTTC,CASSQADEYGYTF
TRBJ2-7,TRBD2,.,TRBV28,TGCGCCAGCAGCCAGCTAGCGGAAAGCTCCTACGAGCAGTACTTC,CASSQLAESSYEQYF
TRBJ1-2,.,.,TRBV6-1,TGTGCCAGCAGTGAAGGGTCGGATCTATATGGCTACACCTTC,CASSEGSDLYGYTF
TRBJ2-7,TRBD2,.,TRBV27,TGTGCCAGCAGTTCTGCCGGGACTAGCGGGAGTTCGGTGCAGTACTTC,CASSSAGTSGSSVQYF
TRBJ2-3,.,.,TRBV6-1,TGTGCCAGCAGAATAGAAAGGAGGCGGTCTCGCACAGATACGCAGTATTTT,CASRIERRRSRTDTQYF
TRBJ1-6,.,.,TRBV4-1,TGCGCCAGCAGTCCAGAGGGGGGACACCGTAAACCCTCCTATAATTCACCCCTCCACTTT,CASSPEGGHRKPSYNSPLHF
TRBJ1-2,.,.,TRBV6-5,TGTGCCAGCAGTTACTCGGGGCGGGGTAGCTATGGCTACATCTTC,CASSYSGRGSYGYIF
TRBJ2-3,.,few,TRBV27,TGTGCCAGCAGTGTGGGACGGTGGTCCCACACAGATACGCAGTATTTT,CASSVGRWSHTDTQYF
TRBJ2-2,.,few,TRBV11-2,TGTGCCAGCAGCCCCCCCACCAGGGACACCGGGGAGCTGTTTTTT,CASSPPTRDTGELFF
TRBJ1-1,.,.,TRBV12-3/TRBV12-4,TGTGCCAGCAGTTTAGGCGGGGGAACTGAAGCTTTCTTT,CASSLGGGTEAFF
TRBJ2-7,.,.,TRBV24-1,TGTGCCACCAGTGACCCAATAGGCGAGCAGTACTTC,CATSDPIGEQYF
TRBJ2-2,.,few,TRBV28,TGTGCCAGCAGACTCCCTAGTGCTGGGGAGCTGTTTTTT,CASRLPSAGELFF
TRBJ2-2,TRBD2,.,TRBV11-2,TGTGCCAGCAGCTTAGTGCCGGGAGGATACACCGGGGAGCTGTTTTTT,CASSLVPGGYTGELFF
TRBJ1-5,TRBD1,.,TRBV20-1,TGCAGTGCTAGAGATGAGGGGACAGGGGGCGTTCAGTTTCAGCCCCAGCATTTT,CSARDEGTGGVQFQPQHF
TRBJ1-5,.,.,TRBV28,TGTGCCAGCAGTTTATTCCCCGAGTTCCCCCATCAGCCCCAGCATTTT,CASSLFPEFPHQPQHF
TRBJ1-2,.,few,TRBV7-9,TGTGCCAGCAGCTTAGAATATTGGGGGGTGCAAGGCTACACCTTC,CASSLEYWGVQGYTF
TRBJ2-7,TRBD1,.,TRBV15,TGTGCCACCAGCAGAGAAAGGGTGGACAGGGCCGAGGAGCAGTACTTC,CATSRERVDRAEEQYF
TRBJ2-7,TRBD2,.,TRBV2,TGTGCCAGCAGGACCACTAGCGGAGGCTACGAGCAGTACTTC,CASRTTSGGYEQYF
TRBJ2-3,TRBD2,medium-sized,TRBV10-1,TGCGCCAGCAGTTCAAATCCCGGGACTAGCGGAGATACGCAGTATTTT,CASSSNPGTSGDTQYF
TRBJ2-5,.,.,TRBV5-1,TGCGCCAGCAGCTTGGGGTCTCACTCGGGGCAAGAGACCCAGTACTTC,CASSLGSHSGQETQYF
TRBJ1-4,.,once,TRBV15,TGTGCCACCAGCAGAGAGAGGGCGGCGGAAAAACTGTTTTTT,CATSRERAAEKLFF
TRBJ1-2,.,.,TRBV2,TGTGCCAGCAGGGCCGACAGGAACTATGGCTACACCTTC,CASRADRNYGYTF
TRBJ1-1,TRBD1,.,TRBV11-3,TGTGCCAGCAGTCCAGGACAGGGGGCCGATACTGAAGCTTTCTTT,CASSPGQGADTEAFF
TRBJ1-1,.,few,TRBV7-2,TGTGCCAGTTACAGAGTGAGGGGAAACACTGAAGCTTTCTTT,CASYRVRGNTEAFF